This T cell receptor (beta chain) was captured in a study of T cell responses to AZD1222 COVID-19 vaccine. Study-wide results and caveats: Baseline seropositives among AZD1222 recipients totaled only five or six.

The repertoire was sequenced with immunoSEQ multiplex PCR; TCRdb's copy has only in-frame clones and lacks some. Among 70,000 or so clones listed, roughly 85% were seen once. A remark on this clone: What it binds is unknown.

The CDR3 totals 13 residues. V was clipped by 2 bases and J by 2 bases, with 7 bases between them. The specimen comprised peripheral blood, sampled 28 days after the second AZD1222 dose. The chain employs TRBV12-3 or TRBV12-4 and TRBJ2-7; D uncertain. The receptor was isolated from an adult who received the AZD1222 COVID-19 vaccine. The CDR3 loop reads CASSLTVAYEQYF. The CDR3 coding sequence is TGTGCCAGCAGTTTAACTGTTGCCTACGAGCAGTACTTC.